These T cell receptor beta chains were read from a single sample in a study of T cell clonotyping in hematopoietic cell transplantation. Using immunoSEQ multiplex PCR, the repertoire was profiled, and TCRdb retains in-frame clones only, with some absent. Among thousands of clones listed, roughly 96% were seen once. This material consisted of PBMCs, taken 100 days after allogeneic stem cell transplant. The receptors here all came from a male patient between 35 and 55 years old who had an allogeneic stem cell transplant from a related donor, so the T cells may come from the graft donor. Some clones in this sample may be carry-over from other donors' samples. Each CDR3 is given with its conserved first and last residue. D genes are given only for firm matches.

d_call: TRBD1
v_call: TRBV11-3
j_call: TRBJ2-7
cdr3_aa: CASSRIGTGDDEQYF
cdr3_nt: TGTGCCAGCAGCCGAATCGGGACAGGGGACGACGAGCAGTACTTC

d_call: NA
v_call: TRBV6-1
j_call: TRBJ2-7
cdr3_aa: CASRTPLGEQYF
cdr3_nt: TGTGCCAGCAGAACCCCCTTGGGGGAGCAGTACTTC

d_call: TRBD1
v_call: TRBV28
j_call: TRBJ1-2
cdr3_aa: CASSLGTDYGYTF
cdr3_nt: TGTGCCAGCAGTTTGGGGACAGACTATGGCTACACCTTC

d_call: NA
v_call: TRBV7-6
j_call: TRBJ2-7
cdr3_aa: CASSLAGVYEQYF
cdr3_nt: TGTGCCAGCAGCTTAGCAGGGGTGTACGAGCAGTACTTC

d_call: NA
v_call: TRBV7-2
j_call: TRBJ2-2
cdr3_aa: CASSLSLRANTGELFF
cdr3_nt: TGTGCCAGCAGCTTATCGCTCAGGGCGAACACCGGGGAGCTGTTTTTT

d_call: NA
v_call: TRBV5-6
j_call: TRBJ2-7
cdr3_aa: CASSGDIFYEQYF
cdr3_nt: TGTGCCAGCAGCGGGGACATCTTCTACGAGCAGTACTTC

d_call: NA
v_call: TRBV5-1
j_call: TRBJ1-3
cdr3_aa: CASRRTTGNTIYF
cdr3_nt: TGCGCCAGTCGCCGGACAACCGGAAACACCATATATTTT

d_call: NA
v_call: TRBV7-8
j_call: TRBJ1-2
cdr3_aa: CASSLVILQGRNYGYTF
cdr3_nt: TGTGCCAGCAGCTTAGTAATTCTCCAGGGGCGCAACTATGGCTACACCTTC

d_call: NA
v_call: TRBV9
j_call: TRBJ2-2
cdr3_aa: CASSGQFSNTGELFF
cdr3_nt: TGTGCCAGCAGCGGGCAGTTCTCGAACACCGGGGAGCTGTTTTTT

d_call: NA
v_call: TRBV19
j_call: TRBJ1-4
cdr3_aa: CASSETGRGEKLFF
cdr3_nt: TGTGCCAGTAGTGAGACAGGCCGCGGCGAAAAACTGTTTTTT